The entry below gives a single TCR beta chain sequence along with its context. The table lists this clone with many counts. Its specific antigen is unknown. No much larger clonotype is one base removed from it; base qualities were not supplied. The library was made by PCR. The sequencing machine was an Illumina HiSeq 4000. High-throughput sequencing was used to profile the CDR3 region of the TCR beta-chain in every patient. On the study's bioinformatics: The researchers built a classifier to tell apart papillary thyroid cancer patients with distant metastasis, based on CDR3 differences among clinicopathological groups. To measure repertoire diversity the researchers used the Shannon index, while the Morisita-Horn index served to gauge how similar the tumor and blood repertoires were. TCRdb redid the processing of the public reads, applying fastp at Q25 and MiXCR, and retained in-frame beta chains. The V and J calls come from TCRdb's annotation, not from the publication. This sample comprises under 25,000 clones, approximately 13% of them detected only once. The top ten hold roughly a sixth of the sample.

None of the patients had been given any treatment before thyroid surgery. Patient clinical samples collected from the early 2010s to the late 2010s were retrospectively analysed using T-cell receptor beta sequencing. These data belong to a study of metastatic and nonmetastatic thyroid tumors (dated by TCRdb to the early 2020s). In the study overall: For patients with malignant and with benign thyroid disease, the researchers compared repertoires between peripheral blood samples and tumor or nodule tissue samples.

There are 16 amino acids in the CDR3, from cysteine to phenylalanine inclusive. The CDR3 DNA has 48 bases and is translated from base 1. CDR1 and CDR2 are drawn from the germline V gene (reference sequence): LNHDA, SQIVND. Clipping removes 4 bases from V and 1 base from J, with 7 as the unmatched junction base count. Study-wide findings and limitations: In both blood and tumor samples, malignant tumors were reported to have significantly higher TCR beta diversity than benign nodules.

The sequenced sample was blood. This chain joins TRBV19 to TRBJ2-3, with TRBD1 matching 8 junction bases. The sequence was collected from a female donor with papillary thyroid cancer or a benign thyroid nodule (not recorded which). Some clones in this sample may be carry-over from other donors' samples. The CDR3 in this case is CASSTLSGQGTDTQYF. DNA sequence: TGTGCCAGTAGTACCCTCTCGGGACAGGGCACAGATACGCAGTATTTT. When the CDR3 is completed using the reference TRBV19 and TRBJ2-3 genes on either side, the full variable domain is DGGITQSPKYLFRKEGQNVTLSCEQNLNHDAMYWYRQDPGQGLRLIYYSQIVNDFQKGDIAEGYSVSREKKESFPLTVTSAQKNPTAFYLCASSTLSGQGTDTQYFGPGTRLTVL.